The clone carrying this T cell receptor beta chain was seen once. What it recognizes is unknown. V was trimmed by 0 bases and J by 0 bases, leaving 8 bases between them. The germline V gene has CDR1 SGHRS and CDR2 YFSETQ. The CDR3 spans 15 residues. These data belong to a study of cytomegalovirus exposure and HLA in healthy donors. Overall study context: Of some 360 genotyped donors, 65% to 85% clustered with self-reported Caucasian donors. The study, taken as a whole, reports: Most TCR sequences were uncommon, yet certain public TCRs appeared in many donors. Apparent HLA restriction characterized most CMV-associated TCR beta chains in a later analysis. Earlier results showed most TCR beta V segments being productive about 87% or about 30% of the time.

PCR used 60 Vbeta primers and 13 Jbeta primers. The method was immunoSEQ multiplex PCR; TCRdb's version includes in-frame clones alone and lacks a portion of them. The sample shows about 150,000 clones, about 83% of them seen only once. Material: PBMCs. The rearrangement links TRBV5-1 to TRBJ2-3; D is perhaps TRBD1 (6 bases). The TCR was taken from a man in his forties or fifties in good health and CMV-seropositive. Here the CDR3 DNA reads TGCGCCAGCAGCTTGGATGGGGGCAGCACAGATACGCAGTATTTT. Amino acid sequence: CASSLDGGSTDTQYF.